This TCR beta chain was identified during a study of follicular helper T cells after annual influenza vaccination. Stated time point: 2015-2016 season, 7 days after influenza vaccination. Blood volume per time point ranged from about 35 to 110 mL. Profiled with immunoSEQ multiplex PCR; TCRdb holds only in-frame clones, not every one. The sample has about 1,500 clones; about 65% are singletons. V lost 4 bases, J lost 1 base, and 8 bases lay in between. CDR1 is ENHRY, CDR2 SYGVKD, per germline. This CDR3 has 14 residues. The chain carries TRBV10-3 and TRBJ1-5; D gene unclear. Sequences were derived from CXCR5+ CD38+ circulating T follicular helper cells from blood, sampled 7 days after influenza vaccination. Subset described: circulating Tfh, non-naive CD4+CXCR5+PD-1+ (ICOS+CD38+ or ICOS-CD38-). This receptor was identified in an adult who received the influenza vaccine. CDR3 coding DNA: TGTGCCATCAGTGCGGAAGGAAGCAATCAGCCCCAGCATTTT. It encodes CAISAEGSNQPQHF.